The clone carrying this T cell receptor (beta chain) turned up a few times. Its antigen is not identified. The data belong to a study of blood T cells in healthy people across ages. Study-level points and caveats: It was not known whether donors were CMV positive (a possible confounder of expanded clonotype changes). It was not possible, with unsorted PBMCs, to conclusively compare naive and antigen-experienced cells.

A second PCR of about 7 to 11 cycles used a sample-barcoded 5' primer and a J-beta primer mix. MiXCR, run by TCRdb on the 5' RACE reads, gives a single entry per CDR3 protein. The sample yields hundreds of thousands of distinct CDR3 sequences, around 43% seen once. V was cut by 5 bases and J by 2 bases, with 15 bases left in between. The CDR3 covers 15 residues. Germline CDR1 SEHNR, CDR2 FQNEAQ (reference sequence). This clonotype originated in a man in his sixties in good health. V and J are TRBV7-9 and TRBJ1-2, with D tentatively TRBD1 (5 bases). Sequenced: blood. The CDR3 region has the DNA TGTGCCAGCAGCCCCGGGCAGGGCAAGAACTATGGCTACACCTTC. Translation: CASSPGQGKNYGYTF.